One sample yielded the 13 T cell receptor beta chains listed below, sequenced in a study of cytomegalovirus exposure and HLA in healthy donors. Vbeta (60) and Jbeta (13) primers were used in the PCR. Sequencing used immunoSEQ multiplex PCR; TCRdb keeps in-frame clones, though not all of them. Of over 60,000 clones listed, 75% are singletons. The sample comprised PBMCs. These receptors all come from a man aged 70 or older in good health and CMV-seronegative.

The sample holds one count of this clone. The DNA of the CDR3 is TGTGCCAGCAGCTTACTAGAAGGGACCCAGTACTTC. Translating gives CASSLLEGTQYF. The J gene is TRBJ2-5, the V gene TRBV7-2; D call uncertain. Germline V gene sequence: CDR1 SGHTA, CDR2 FQGNSA. The CDR3 length is 12 residues. V was trimmed by 2 bases and J by 7 bases, leaving 8 bases between them.

The J gene is TRBJ2-2, the V gene TRBV7-6; a weak D match, TRBD1 (6 bases). This CDR3 region has 15 residues. V was pared by 5 bases and J by 6 bases, with 16 bases between. CDR1 and CDR2 from the germline V gene are SGHVS and FNYEAQ. CDR3 loop: CASSPSRDNPGELFF. The CDR3 nucleotides read TGTGCCAGCAGCCCGTCCCGGGACAATCCCGGGGAGCTGTTTTTT.

This clone was counted between two and nine times. V and J are TRBV6-5 and TRBJ1-1, with D possibly matching TRBD1 (6 bases). Trimming stripped 6 bases from V and 5 bases from J, with 13 bases between. Germline V CDR1 and CDR2: MNHEY, SVGAGI. The CDR3 runs to 13 residues. The CDR3 region is CASRKTGFTEAFF. The CDR3 nucleotides are TGTGCCAGCAGGAAAACAGGGTTTACTGAAGCTTTCTTT.

Only one count was recorded for this clone. The chain links TRBV2 to TRBJ1-2; TRBD1 matches 8 bases. Germline values: CDR1 SNHLY, CDR2 FYNNEI. The V gene end was trimmed by 1 base and the J gene end by 6 bases; junction bases not matched to a gene: 4. The CDR3 has 14 residues. CDR3 nucleotide sequence: TGTGCCAGCAGTGAAGGACAGGGGAACGATGGCTACACCTTC. It specifies CASSEGQGNDGYTF.

This chain joins TRBV9 and TRBJ2-7; 12 bases line up with TRBD1. CDR3 length: 14 amino acids. Per the germline V gene, CDR1 is SGDLS and CDR2 is YYNGEE. The V segment lost 3 bases and the J segment 5 bases; nucleotides outside the gene matches: 3. CDR3 sequence (DNA): TGTGCCAGCAGCGCTGGGACAGGGGGCCACGAGCAGTACTTC. Translating it yields CASSAGTGGHEQYF. Combining the CDR3 with reference TRBV9 and TRBJ2-7 gives the whole variable domain DSGVTQTPKHLITATGQRVTLRCSPRSGDLSVYWYQQSLDQGLQFLIQYYNGEERAKGNILERFSAQQFPDLHSELNLSSLELGDSALYFCASSAGTGGHEQYFGPGTRLTVT.

V and J are TRBV18 and TRBJ2-5; the match to TRBD2 covers 11 bases. The V segment lost 3 bases and the J segment 1 base; nucleotides outside the gene matches: 1. The CDR3 is 15 amino acids. Per germline, CDR1 KGHSH and CDR2 LQKENI. CDR3 DNA: TGTGCCAGCTCACCGGGACTAGCGGTCCAAGAGACCCAGTACTTC. Residues: CASSPGLAVQETQYF.

The chain has TRBV7-9 and TRBJ2-3; D remains unclear. V gave up 7 bases and J gave up 7 bases, with 18 bases separating them. Per germline, CDR1 SEHNR and CDR2 FQNEAQ (reference sequence). The CDR3 is made up of 14 amino acids. The chain's CDR3 is CASTKTDPPNTQYF. CDR3 sequence (DNA): TGTGCCAGCACCAAGACTGACCCCCCAAATACGCAGTATTTT.

This clone was seen a few times. This chain uses TRBV2 with TRBJ2-3; 14 bases line up with TRBD2. Trimming took 6 bases from V and 5 from J; bases not matched to a gene: 4. Germline CDR1 and CDR2: SNHLY and FYNNEI. This CDR3 comprises 15 residues. The CDR3 sequence: CASRGTSGSQDTQYF. CDR3 nucleotide sequence: TGTGCCAGCAGAGGGACTAGCGGGAGCCAAGATACGCAGTATTTT.

This clone was seen only once. The chain joins TRBV11-2 to TRBJ2-1; 10 bases match TRBD2. The CDR3 extends over 19 amino acids. Germline loops: CDR1 SGHAT, CDR2 FQNNGV. Trimming at V came to 4 bases and at J to 0 bases, leaving 12 bases not matched to a gene. The CDR3 nucleotides are TGTGCCAGCAGCTCCATACCTAGCGGGGGAAGCAGCTCCTACAATGAGCAGTTCTTC. It specifies CASSSIPSGGSSSYNEQFF.

The V and J genes are TRBV11-2 and TRBJ2-7, with TRBD1 matching over 7 bases. The CDR3 covers 18 residues. From germline, CDR1 is SGHAT and CDR2 FQNNGV. J was trimmed by 3 bases and V by 0 bases; bases with no gene match: 14. CDR3 bases: TGTGCCAGCAGCTTAGATCGCCCGACAGGGAGAGGAGGCTACGAGCAGTACTTC. Translating it yields CASSLDRPTGRGGYEQYF.

V gene TRBV19 combines with J gene TRBJ2-7; 7 bases align to TRBD2. The junction had 6 bases not matched to a gene; V was cut back by 1 base and J by 3 bases. This CDR3 contains 15 residues. Germline CDR1 and CDR2: LNHDA and SQIVND (reference sequence). The CDR3 DNA reads TGTGCCAGTAGTATAGTTGGAGCGGGAAGCTACGAGCAGTACTTC. Its translation is CASSIVGAGSYEQYF.

The J gene is TRBJ2-5, the V gene TRBV19; tentative D call: TRBD2 (6 bases). The germline V and J ends were trimmed by 4 bases and 3 bases, with 9 bases remaining between them. The germline V gene has CDR1 LNHDA and CDR2 SQIVND (reference sequence). This CDR3 spans 13 amino acids. Here the CDR3 reads CASSRASEETQYF. CDR3 in DNA: TGTGCCAGTAGTAGGGCTAGCGAAGAGACCCAGTACTTC.

The chain is built from TRBV19 and TRBJ1-5; D possibly corresponds to TRBD1 (6 bases). Germline CDR1 is LNHDA and CDR2 is SQIVND (reference sequence). Trimming pared 3 bases from V and 7 bases from J, leaving 13 bases between. CDR3 length: 14 amino acids. Written as DNA, the CDR3 is TGTGCCAGTAGTATCGACAGGTCGTACCAGCCCCAGCATTTT. Translating gives CASSIDRSYQPQHF.